This T cell receptor (beta chain) stems from a study of blood T cell repertoires in COVID-19. Study in general: Sites in the United States, Italy and Spain provided acute and convalescent COVID-19 samples. T cells, B-cell-depleted T cells, or PBMCs supplied cDNA or gDNA.

The Seattle patients, enrolled during active infection, were followed longitudinally. In the original workflow: Amplification with reference gene primers provided the estimates of nucleated cell counts. TCRdb keeps only in-frame clones here, not all; method: immunoSEQ multiplex PCR. The V and J calls and clone size were taken over from that table, and D and trimming were inferred from the DNA. The top ten hold 0.6% to 0.7% of the sample, which has about 150,000 clones, 70% to 85% seen once. Germline lookup yields CDR1 PRHDT and CDR2 FYEKMQ (reference sequence). CDR3 length: 17 residues. V shed 0 bases and J shed 3 bases, with 17 bases lying between them.

V gene TRBV13 combines with J gene TRBJ1-2, with D possibly matching TRBD1 (6 bases). The sequencing sample was made of peripheral blood. This clonotype was sampled from a man between 60 and 70 years old with COVID-19, enrolled during active disease. In nucleotides, the CDR3 is TGTGCCAGCAGCTTAGGCCGCGGGCCAGGGGTGGACTATGGCTACACCTTC. Its protein product is CASSLGRGPGVDYGYTF. The full variable domain, in which reference TRBV13 and TRBJ1-2 provide the parts outside the CDR3, is AAGVIQSPRHLIKEKRETATLKCYPIPRHDTVYWYQQGPGQDPQFLISFYEKMQSDKGSIPDRFSAQQFSDYHSELNMSSLELGDSALYFCASSLGRGPGVDYGYTFGSGTRLTVV.